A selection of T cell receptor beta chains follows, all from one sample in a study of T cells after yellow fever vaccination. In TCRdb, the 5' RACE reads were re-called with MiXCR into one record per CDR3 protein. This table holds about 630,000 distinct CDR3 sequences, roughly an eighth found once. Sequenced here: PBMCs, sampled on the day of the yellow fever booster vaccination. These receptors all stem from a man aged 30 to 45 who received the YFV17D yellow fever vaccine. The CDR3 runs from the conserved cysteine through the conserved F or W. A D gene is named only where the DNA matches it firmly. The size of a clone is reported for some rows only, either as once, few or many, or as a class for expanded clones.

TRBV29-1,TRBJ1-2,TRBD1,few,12,CSVGDRVSSYTF,TGCAGCGTTGGGGACAGGGTCAGTAGCTACACCTTC
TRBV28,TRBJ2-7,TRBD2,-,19,CASSLGKKREGLRGYEQYF,TGTGCCAGCAGTTTGGGTAAAAAGCGGGAGGGTCTACGAGGATACGAGCAGTACTTC
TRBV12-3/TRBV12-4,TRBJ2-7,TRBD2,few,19,CASSYDRGRGLAGAHEQYF,TGTGCCAGCAGTTACGACAGGGGGCGAGGACTAGCGGGAGCCCACGAGCAGTACTTC
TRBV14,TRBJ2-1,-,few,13,CASSRGQYNEQFF,TGTGCCAGCAGCCGTGGACAGTACAATGAGCAGTTCTTC
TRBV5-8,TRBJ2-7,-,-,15,CASSLIPLLSYEQYF,TGTGCCAGCAGCTTGATTCCCCTCCTCTCCTACGAGCAGTACTTC
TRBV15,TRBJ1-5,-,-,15,CATSRAMGGNQPQHF,TGTGCCACCAGCAGAGCAATGGGGGGCAATCAGCCCCAGCATTTT
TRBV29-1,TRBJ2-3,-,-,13,CSSGSGGTDTQYF,TGCAGCTCAGGTAGCGGTGGCACAGATACGCAGTATTTT
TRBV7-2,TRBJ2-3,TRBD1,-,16,CASSLVGTGGTDTQYF,TGTGCCAGCAGCTTAGTTGGGACAGGGGGGACAGATACGCAGTATTTT
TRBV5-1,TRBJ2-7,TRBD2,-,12,CASRGSGLEQYF,TGCGCCAGCCGCGGGAGTGGGCTCGAGCAGTACTTC
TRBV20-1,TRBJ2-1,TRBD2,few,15,CSARYNGLAGGEQFF,TGCAGTGCCCGATACAACGGACTAGCGGGGGGTGAGCAGTTCTTC
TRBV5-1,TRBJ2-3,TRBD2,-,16,CASSEGTSGILNTQYF,TGCGCCAGCAGCGAGGGGACTAGCGGGATATTGAATACGCAGTATTTT
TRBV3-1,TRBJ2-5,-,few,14,CASSQGRVQETQYF,TGTGCCAGCAGCCAAGGGAGAGTCCAAGAGACCCAGTACTTC
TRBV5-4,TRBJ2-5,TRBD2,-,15,CASSLAFGGRETQYF,TGTGCCAGCAGCTTGGCCTTCGGCGGGAGGGAGACCCAGTACTTC
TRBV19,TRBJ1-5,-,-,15,CATRQSRGYNQPQHF,TGTGCCACCCGACAGTCCCGGGGGTACAATCAGCCCCAGCATTTT
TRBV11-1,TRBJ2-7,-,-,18,CASSERSIQGLGSYEQYF,TGTGCCAGCAGCGAGAGAAGTATACAGGGCTTAGGCTCCTACGAGCAGTACTTC
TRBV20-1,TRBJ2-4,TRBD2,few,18,CSARDASGRELAKNIQYF,TGCAGTGCTAGAGACGCTAGCGGGAGAGAACTAGCCAAAAACATTCAGTACTTC
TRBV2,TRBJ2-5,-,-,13,CASIRTEQETQYF,TGTGCCAGCATTAGGACCGAGCAAGAGACCCAGTACTTC
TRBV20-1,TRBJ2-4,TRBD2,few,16,CSARAHGTSLVNIQYF,TGCAGTGCTAGAGCTCATGGGACTAGCTTAGTGAACATTCAGTACTTC
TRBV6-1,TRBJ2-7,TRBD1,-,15,CASSKPTGGTYEQYF,TGTGCCAGCAGCAAACCGACAGGGGGTACCTACGAGCAGTACTTC
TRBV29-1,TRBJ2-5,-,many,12,CSPCRGEETQYF,TGCAGCCCCTGTCGGGGCGAAGAGACCCAGTACTTC
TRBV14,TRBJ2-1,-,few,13,CASSVGPTNEQFF,TGTGCCAGCAGCGTCGGGCCTACCAATGAGCAGTTCTTC
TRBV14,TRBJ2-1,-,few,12,CASSQGGLGNFF,TGTGCCAGCAGCCAAGGTGGTCTAGGCAATTTCTTC
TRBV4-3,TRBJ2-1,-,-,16,CASSQDRERYYNEQFF,TGCGCCAGCAGCCAAGATAGAGAGCGGTACTACAATGAGCAGTTCTTC
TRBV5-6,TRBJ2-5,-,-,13,CASSLSLEGTQYF,TGTGCCAGCAGCTTGTCACTAGAAGGGACCCAGTACTTC
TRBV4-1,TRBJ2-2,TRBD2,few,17,CASSQEQAGGVTGELFF,TGCGCCAGCAGCCAAGAACAAGCGGGAGGCGTCACCGGGGAGCTGTTTTTT
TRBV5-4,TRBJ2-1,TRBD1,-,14,CASSPGTGRGEQFF,TGTGCCAGCAGCCCCGGGACAGGGAGGGGTGAGCAGTTCTTC
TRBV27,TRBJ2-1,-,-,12,CASSLVPGQQFF,TGTGCCAGCAGTTTGGTCCCGGGACAGCAGTTCTTC
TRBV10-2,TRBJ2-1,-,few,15,CASRQELPLGNEQFF,TGCGCCAGCCGTCAGGAACTTCCTTTGGGGAATGAGCAGTTCTTC
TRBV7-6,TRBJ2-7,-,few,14,CASSLDGVQYEQYF,TGTGCCAGCAGCTTGGACGGAGTTCAATACGAGCAGTACTTC
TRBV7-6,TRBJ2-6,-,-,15,CASSNRLAGANVLTF,TGTGCCAGCAGCAACAGACTAGCTGGGGCCAACGTCCTGACTTTC
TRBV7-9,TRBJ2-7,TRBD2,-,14,CASSTGLETGEQYF,TGTGCCAGCAGCACTGGACTAGAGACGGGGGAGCAGTACTTC
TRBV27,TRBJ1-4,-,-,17,CASSTSHRPSTNEKLFF,TGTGCCAGCAGTACCTCCCATAGGCCATCAACTAATGAAAAACTGTTTTTT
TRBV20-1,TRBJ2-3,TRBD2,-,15,CSAQLRLAGTDTQYF,TGCAGTGCTCAGCTAAGACTAGCCGGAACAGATACGCAGTATTTT
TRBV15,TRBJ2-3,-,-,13,CATSRTGTDTQYF,TGTGCCACCAGCAGAACAGGGACAGATACGCAGTATTTT
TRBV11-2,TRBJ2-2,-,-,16,CASSLVALLNTGELFF,TGTGCCAGCAGCTTAGTAGCTCTACTGAACACCGGGGAGCTGTTTTTT
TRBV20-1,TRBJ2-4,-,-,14,CSARDQAWENIQYF,TGCAGTGCTAGAGATCAGGCATGGGAAAACATTCAGTACTTC
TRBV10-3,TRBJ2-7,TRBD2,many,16,CAISESSLAVPYEQYF,TGTGCCATCAGTGAGTCGAGCCTAGCGGTACCCTACGAGCAGTACTTC
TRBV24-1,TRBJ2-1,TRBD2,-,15,CATLGGGVENNEQFF,TGTGCCACTTTGGGGGGGGGAGTTGAAAACAATGAGCAGTTCTTC
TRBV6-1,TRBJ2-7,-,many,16,CASSPGRLLRSYEQYF,TGTGCCAGCAGCCCAGGACGGCTTTTACGCTCCTACGAGCAGTACTTC
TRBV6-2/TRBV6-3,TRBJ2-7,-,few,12,CASRSINYEQYF,TGTGCCAGCCGCTCAATAAACTACGAGCAGTACTTC
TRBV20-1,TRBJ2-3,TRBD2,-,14,CSAQLAGSTDTQYF,TGCAGTGCCCAACTAGCGGGAAGCACAGATACGCAGTATTTT
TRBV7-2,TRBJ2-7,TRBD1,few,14,CASSLDFSGGEQYF,TGTGCCAGCAGCTTAGATTTCTCAGGGGGCGAGCAGTACTTC
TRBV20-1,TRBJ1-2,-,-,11,CSASRTHGYTF,TGCAGTGCTAGTAGGACCCATGGCTACACCTTC
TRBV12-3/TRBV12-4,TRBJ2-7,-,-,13,CASSSDGGYEQYF,TGTGCCAGCAGTTCGGACGGGGGCTACGAGCAGTACTTC
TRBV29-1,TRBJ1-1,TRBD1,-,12,CSVTGVEAEAFF,TGCAGCGTTACAGGGGTCGAGGCTGAAGCTTTCTTT
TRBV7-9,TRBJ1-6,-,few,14,CASTRGTKNSPLHF,TGTGCCAGCACCCGGGGGACTAAGAATTCACCCCTCCACTTT
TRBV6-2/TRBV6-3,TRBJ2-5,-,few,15,CASSYSTGRKETQYF,TGTGCCAGCAGTTACTCGACAGGAAGGAAAGAGACCCAGTACTTC
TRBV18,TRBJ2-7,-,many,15,CASSTDDSFPYEQYF,TGTGCCAGCTCCACCGACGACAGTTTCCCCTACGAGCAGTACTTC
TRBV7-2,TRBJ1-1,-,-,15,CASSLQSTSGTEAFF,TGTGCCAGCAGCTTACAGAGTACATCAGGGACTGAAGCTTTCTTT
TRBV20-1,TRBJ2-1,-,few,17,CSARDPTIPGSYNEQFF,TGCAGTGCTAGAGATCCGACCATCCCCGGGTCCTACAATGAGCAGTTCTTC
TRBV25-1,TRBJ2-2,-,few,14,CASRKNTNTGELFF,TGTGCCAGCAGAAAAAACACCAACACCGGGGAGCTGTTTTTT
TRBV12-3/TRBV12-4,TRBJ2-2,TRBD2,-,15,CASSHLAGGPKELFF,TGTGCCAGCAGCCACCTAGCGGGAGGGCCCAAGGAGCTGTTTTTT
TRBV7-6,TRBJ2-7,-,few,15,CASSLSWDAPYEQYF,TGTGCCAGCAGCTTATCTTGGGACGCACCCTACGAGCAGTACTTC
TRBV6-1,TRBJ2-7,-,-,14,CASTSQGITYEQYF,TGTGCCAGCACCTCTCAGGGCATTACCTACGAGCAGTACTTC
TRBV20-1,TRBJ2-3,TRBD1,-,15,CSARATGGRTDTQYF,TGCAGTGCTAGGGCGACAGGGGGCAGGACAGATACGCAGTATTTT
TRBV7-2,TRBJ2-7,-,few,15,CASSLEGLSSYEQYF,TGTGCCAGCAGCTTAGAAGGGCTATCCTCCTACGAGCAGTACTTC
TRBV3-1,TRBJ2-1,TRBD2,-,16,CASSRRTSGRGDEQFF,TGTGCCAGCAGCCGACGAACTAGCGGGAGGGGGGATGAGCAGTTCTTC
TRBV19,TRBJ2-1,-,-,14,CASGATGGRNEQFF,TGTGCCAGTGGGGCCACCGGTGGACGGAATGAGCAGTTCTTC
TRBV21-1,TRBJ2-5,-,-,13,CASGGASKETQYF,TGTGCCAGCGGGGGGGCTAGCAAAGAGACCCAGTACTTC
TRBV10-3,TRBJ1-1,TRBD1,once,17,CAISESFGTGTSTEAFF,TGTGCCATCAGTGAGTCATTTGGGACAGGGACGAGCACTGAAGCTTTCTTT